The next 23 T cell receptor beta chains were all read from a single sample in a study of shared clonotypes between healthy human individuals. The protocol was immunoSEQ multiplex PCR, while the TCRdb copy is restricted to in-frame clones and leaves out a portion. The table lists roughly 1,500,000 clones, approximately 98.5% of them singletons. Sequenced input: naive CD4+ T cells sorted from blood. Subset described: CD45RA+ positively selected. These TCRs come from a man aged 25 to 40 in good health.

CDR3 in amino acids: CASSLDRVYSNQPQHF. The CDR3 DNA reads TGTGCCAGCAGCTTAGACAGGGTTTATAGCAATCAGCCCCAGCATTTT. The chain combines TRBV7-8 with TRBJ1-5; possible D gene TRBD1, 6 bases. The germline V gene has CDR1 SGHVS and CDR2 FQNEAQ. The CDR3 is 16 residues long. V was shortened by 1 base and J by 0 bases, with 10 bases between the two germline ends.

Details on this clone: The sample carries other DNA sequences with the same CDR3. The chain joins TRBV18 to TRBJ2-1; 8 positions match TRBD1. The junction had 5 bases not matched to a gene; V was cut back by 3 bases and J by 4 bases. The CDR3 contains 15 residues. The germline V gene encodes CDR1 KGHSH and CDR2 LQKENI. The CDR3 sequence: CASSPSQGGYNEQFF. The CDR3 nucleotides read TGTGCCAGCTCACCTTCACAGGGGGGATACAATGAGCAGTTCTTC.

The J gene is TRBJ2-7, the V gene TRBV28; tentative D call: TRBD2 (7 bases). V was pared by 8 bases and J by 5 bases, with 19 bases between. CDR1 is MDHEN and CDR2 is SYDVKM in the germline V gene. The CDR3 is 14 residues long. The CDR3 sequence: CASYRGGWRNEQYF. CDR3 DNA: TGTGCCAGCTATAGGGGGGGTTGGCGGAACGAGCAGTACTTC.

This clone appeared once. The J gene is TRBJ2-3, the V gene TRBV29-1, with D perhaps TRBD2 (6 bases). Trimming removed 6 bases at V and 0 bases at J, with 10 bases between. This CDR3 is built from 13 residues. Germline CDR1 SQVTM, CDR2 ANQGSEA. The chain's CDR3 is CSVGLLSTDTQYF. In DNA, the CDR3 is TGCAGCGTGGGACTCCTTAGCACAGATACGCAGTATTTT.

V is TRBV7-8 and J is TRBJ2-5, with D uncertain. The CDR3 runs to 13 residues. Germline V gene data show CDR1 as SGHVS and CDR2 as FQNEAQ. V shed 2 bases and J shed 1 base, with 5 bases lying between them. CDR3 loop: CASSLRSQETQYF. The CDR3 nucleotides are TGTGCCAGCAGCTTAAGGTCCCAAGAGACCCAGTACTTC.

The rearrangement uses TRBV9 and TRBJ2-3, with 8 bases matching TRBD2. V was clipped by 1 base and J by 5 bases; unmatched bases: 3. The length of the CDR3 is 14 residues. Germline CDR1 SGDLS, CDR2 YYNGEE. CDR3 sequence (DNA): TGTGCCAGCAGCGTAATCACTAGCGGAGATACGCAGTATTTT. Translation gives CASSVITSGDTQYF.

The rearrangement joins TRBV7-9 to TRBJ2-3; 10 bases fit TRBD2. Germline V gene sequence: CDR1 SEHNR, CDR2 FQNEAQ (reference sequence). V trimming: 4 bases; J trimming: 3 bases; junction bases outside the gene matches: 13. This CDR3 region has 18 residues. The CDR3 region is CASSSRLLAGGLTDTQYF. The CDR3 region has the DNA TGTGCCAGCAGCTCAAGACTATTAGCGGGAGGTTTGACAGATACGCAGTATTTT. The whole variable domain, filled in from reference TRBV7-9 and TRBJ2-3, reads DTGVSQNPRHKITKRGQNVTFRCDPISEHNRLYWYRQTLGQGPEFLTYFQNEAQLEKSRLLSDRFSAERPKGSFSTLEIQRTEQGDSAMYLCASSSRLLAGGLTDTQYFGPGTRLTVL.

This clone was seen a single time. The chain has TRBV7-8 and TRBJ2-7; 9 bases map to TRBD1. Unmatched junction bases numbered 13, after V lost 1 base and J lost 3 bases. Germline CDR1 reads SGHVS; CDR2 reads FQNEAQ. CDR3 length equals 18 residues. CDR3 loop: CASSLGAPGQGAGYEQYF. CDR3 coding DNA: TGTGCCAGCAGCTTAGGGGCCCCGGGACAGGGTGCCGGCTACGAGCAGTACTTC.

This sequence joins TRBV7-2 and TRBJ1-1, with D unresolved. Trimming removed 5 bases at V and 6 bases at J, with 13 bases between. CDR3 length equals 13 residues. Germline V gene lookup returns CDR1 SGHTA and CDR2 FQGNSA. As DNA, the CDR3 is TGTGCCAGCAGCCCCTTGGTGTTGTCTGAAGCTTTCTTT. Translation: CASSPLVLSEAFF.

The rearrangement joins TRBV5-1 to TRBJ2-7; D tentatively fits TRBD1 or TRBD2 (5 bases each). Trimming removed 5 bases at V and 3 bases at J, with 9 bases between. Germline-derived CDR1 and CDR2 are SGHRS and YFSETQ. There are 12 residues in the CDR3. The CDR3 sequence is CASRRGDYEQYF. CDR3 sequence (DNA): TGCGCCAGCAGAAGGGGAGACTACGAGCAGTACTTC.

The chain has TRBV11-2 and TRBJ2-3, with 9 bases fitting TRBD2. The V segment lost 0 bases and the J segment 4 bases; nucleotides outside the gene matches: 8. CDR1 and CDR2 (germline): SGHAT, FQNNGV. The CDR3 has 17 amino acids. The CDR3 region is CASSLDGLAGYPDTQYF. The CDR3 DNA reads TGTGCCAGCAGCTTAGATGGCCTAGCGGGATACCCAGATACGCAGTATTTT. Full variable domain (outside the CDR3, taken from reference TRBV11-2 and TRBJ2-3): EAGVAQSPRYKIIEKRQSVAFWCNPISGHATLYWYQQILGQGPKLLIQFQNNGVVDDSQLPKDRFSAERLKGVDSTLKIQPAKLEDSAVYLCASSLDGLAGYPDTQYFGPGTRLTVL.

The V and J genes are TRBV30 and TRBJ1-1; TRBD1 might be the D (5 bases). Germline CDR1 reads GTSNPN; CDR2 reads SVGIG (reference sequence). Trimming removed 2 bases at V and 7 bases at J, with 11 bases between. The CDR3 has 12 residues. Written as DNA, the CDR3 is TGTGCCTGGAGTTCGGTAGGGGATGAAGCTTTCTTT. Amino acid sequence: CAWSSVGDEAFF.

The chain has TRBV28 and TRBJ2-7; 7 nucleotides agree with TRBD1. V trimming: 4 bases; J trimming: 2 bases; junction bases outside the gene matches: 5. Germline V CDR1 and CDR2: MDHEN, SYDVKM. This CDR3 has 14 amino acids. CDR3 DNA sequence: TGTGCCAGCAGTTCGGGGACAGCAGCCTACGAGCAGTACTTC. It is translated as CASSSGTAAYEQYF.

The chain combines TRBV4-3 with TRBJ2-1; 13 bases are a match to TRBD2. The CDR3 runs to 16 residues. The trim removed 4 bases at V and 4 bases at J, leaving 4 bases unmatched. The V gene's germline CDR1 is LGHNA and CDR2 YSLEER. CDR3 protein: CASSLGTSGNYNEQFF. The DNA of the CDR3 is TGCGCCAGCAGCCTTGGGACTAGCGGGAATTACAATGAGCAGTTCTTC.

This chain connects TRBV5-1 to TRBJ2-2; 8 bases fit TRBD2. Germline V gene data show CDR1 as SGHRS and CDR2 as YFSETQ. Trimming took 4 bases from V and 0 from J; bases not matched to a gene: 5. The length of the CDR3 is 16 residues. The CDR3, as DNA: TGCGCCAGCAGCACTAGCGGATTTCCGAACACCGGGGAGCTGTTTTTT. Protein sequence: CASSTSGFPNTGELFF.

This chain joins TRBV7-9 and TRBJ2-7; 9 bases are a match to TRBD2. The CDR3 spans 16 residues. The germline V gene has CDR1 SEHNR and CDR2 FQNEAQ (reference sequence). Unmatched junction bases numbered 8, after V lost 5 bases and J lost 0 bases. This chain's CDR3 is CASSLRLAELSYEQYF. The CDR3 DNA sequence: TGTGCCAGCAGCCTCCGACTAGCGGAGCTCTCCTACGAGCAGTACTTC.

The V gene is TRBV11-2, the J gene TRBJ2-1; TRBD2 aligns across 12 bases. The V gene end was trimmed by 8 bases and the J gene end by 5 bases; junction bases not matched to a gene: 7. Germline CDR1 SGHAT, CDR2 FQNNGV. The CDR3 sequence is 15 residues long. The CDR3 nucleotides read TGTGCCAGCTACCTAGCGGGAGGGTATAACAATGAGCAGTTCTTC. This gives the protein CASYLAGGYNNEQFF.

The rearrangement uses TRBV5-1 and TRBJ2-5, with D hard to call. Germline lookup yields CDR1 SGHRS and CDR2 YFSETQ. V was cut by 6 bases and J by 5 bases, with 8 bases left in between. CDR3 length: 11 amino acids. Here the CDR3 reads CASTLMETQYF. The CDR3 DNA sequence: TGCGCCAGCACCCTTATGGAGACCCAGTACTTC.

CDR3 in amino acids: CASSSMGQGQAYEQYF. DNA of the CDR3: TGCGCCAGCAGCTCGATGGGCCAGGGGCAAGCCTACGAGCAGTACTTC. The chain joins TRBV5-1 to TRBJ2-7; D is possibly TRBD1 (6 bases). The V end was cut by 3 bases, the J end by 2 bases, with 18 bases between. Per germline, CDR1 SGHRS and CDR2 YFSETQ. The CDR3 extends over 16 amino acids.

In DNA, the CDR3 is TGTGCCAGCAGCTTGGCCGGCAGGGGGAATGAGCAGTTCTTC. It specifies CASSLAGRGNEQFF. The V and J genes are TRBV5-5 and TRBJ2-1; 7 bases fit TRBD1. Germline trimming cut 0 bases from V and 7 bases from J; bases unmatched to any gene: 4. Germline V gene data show CDR1 as SGHKS and CDR2 as YYEKEE (reference sequence). The CDR3 totals 14 residues.

The gene calls are TRBV11-2 and TRBJ2-4; no firm D call. The CDR3 is 11 amino acids. Germline CDR1 reads SGHAT; CDR2 reads FQNNGV. V was trimmed by 1 base and J by 15 bases, leaving 10 bases between them. For the CDR3, the DNA is TGTGCCAGCAGCTTAGCACAGTCTCTGTACTTC. This codes for CASSLAQSLYF.

The chain carries TRBV9 and TRBJ2-1, with D perhaps TRBD2 (5 bases). V was cut by 3 bases and J by 9 bases, with 13 bases left in between. Germline V CDR1 and CDR2: SGDLS, YYNGEE. The CDR3 spans 13 residues. CDR3 coding DNA: TGTGCCAGCAGCGCCATTAAGGCGGGTGAGCAGTTCTTC. Amino acids: CASSAIKAGEQFF.

This chain uses TRBV11-3 with TRBJ2-3; weak D call: TRBD2 (6 bases). CDR1 and CDR2 from the germline V gene are SGHNT and YENEEA. The length of the CDR3 is 16 residues. V lost 3 bases to trimming and J lost 2 bases, with 15 bases between them. DNA for the CDR3: TGTGCCAGCAGCTTGGGCGGGGTCCTTTTCACAGATACGCAGTATTTT. It encodes CASSLGGVLFTDTQYF.